These 13 T cell receptor beta chains were all obtained from the same sample, sequenced in a study of lymphopenia after photon versus proton radiotherapy. Method: immunoSEQ multiplex PCR; TCRdb's copy keeps in-frame clones and lacks some. Among roughly 49,000 clones, 92% were seen once, and the ten largest hold roughly 18%. Material: peripheral blood, obtained from a patient treated with photon-based radiotherapy. The source of these receptors is a woman aged 40 to 50 with cholangiocarcinoma.

The chain couples TRBV7-9 to TRBJ2-1; D is uncertain. Per germline, CDR1 SEHNR and CDR2 FQNEAQ (reference sequence). V gave up 1 base and J gave up 6 bases, with 7 bases separating them. The CDR3 contains 13 residues. This CDR3 reads CASSLGPINEQFF. CDR3 nucleotides: TGTGCCAGCAGCTTAGGGCCCATCAATGAGCAGTTCTTC.

The chain uses TRBV5-1 and TRBJ2-4; TRBD1 might be the D (6 bases). The germline gives CDR1 SGHRS, CDR2 YFSETQ. The CDR3 runs 15 residues. V lost 1 base and J lost 3, with 11 bases in between. In nucleotides, the CDR3 is TGCGCCAGCAGCTTGATGCCAGGGGACAAAAACATTCAGTACTTC. Its translation is CASSLMPGDKNIQYF. The variable domain in full, with the rest retrieved from reference TRBV5-1 and TRBJ2-4, is KAGVTQTPRYLIKTRGQQVTLSCSPISGHRSVSWYQQTPGQGLQFLFEYFSETQRNKGNFPGRFSGRQFSNSRSEMNVSTLELGDSALYLCASSLMPGDKNIQYFGAGTRLSVL.

This chain joins TRBV4-2 and TRBJ1-4; D not resolved. V was trimmed by 0 bases and J by 0 bases, leaving 8 bases between them. This CDR3 comprises 16 residues. The germline V gene encodes CDR1 LGHNA and CDR2 YNFKEQ. CDR3 loop: CASSQEGGTTNEKLFF. As DNA, the CDR3 is TGTGCCAGCAGCCAAGAGGGAGGGACAACTAATGAAAAACTGTTTTTT.

The chain carries TRBV7-2 and TRBJ1-4; no reliable D call. Germline CDR1 is SGHTA and CDR2 is FQGNSA. V gave up 5 bases and J gave up 8 bases, with 21 bases separating them. The CDR3 totals 16 residues. The DNA of the CDR3 is TGTGCCAGCAGCCCCCCCGGCGCGAGGGTGGGGGAAAAACTGTTTTTT. This sequence encodes CASSPPGARVGEKLFF.

V gene TRBV4-1 combines with J gene TRBJ1-1; D is perhaps TRBD1 (5 bases). Between the trimmed V and J ends, which lost 0 bases and 6 bases, there was a span of 14 bases. This CDR3 has 15 residues. The germline gives CDR1 MGHRA, CDR2 YSYEKL. CDR3 in DNA: TGCGCCAGCAGCCAAGAGGGGGGGAGGCGGGCTGAAGCTTTCTTT. Translation gives CASSQEGGRRAEAFF.

This chain connects TRBV7-2 to TRBJ1-1; D gene uncertain. In germline, CDR1 is SGHTA, CDR2 FQGNSA. The germline V and J ends were trimmed by 2 bases and 3 bases, with 16 bases remaining between them. This CDR3 region has 16 residues. CDR3 sequence (DNA): TGTGCCAGCAGCTTAACAGCGGGAATGTTTGACACTGAAGCTTTCTTT. This codes for CASSLTAGMFDTEAFF.

This sequence joins TRBV5-1 and TRBJ2-7; a weak D match, TRBD1 (5 bases). Trimming took 0 bases from V and 2 from J, leaving 6 bases between them. The CDR3 extends over 13 amino acids. Germline CDR1 reads SGHRS; CDR2 reads YFSETQ. CDR3 region: CASSLGRAYEQYF. In DNA form, the CDR3 reads TGCGCCAGCAGCTTGGGCAGGGCCTACGAGCAGTACTTC.

The chain has TRBV28 and TRBJ2-2, with a possible D match to TRBD1 (6 bases). The CDR3 consists of 15 residues. Trimming removed 5 bases from V and 0 bases from J, with 10 bases in between. CDR1 and CDR2 (germline): MDHEN, SYDVKM. CDR3 in amino acids: CASSTGRSNTGELFF. The CDR3 region has the DNA TGTGCCAGCAGTACAGGGCGCTCGAACACCGGGGAGCTGTTTTTT.

This chain uses TRBV10-2 with TRBJ2-1; D is possibly TRBD2 (7 bases). V lost 10 bases and J lost 9, with 13 bases in between. The CDR3 covers 11 residues. Germline CDR1 WSHSY, CDR2 SAAADI. The CDR3 sequence is CATGEGGEQFF. CDR3 DNA sequence: TGCGCCACAGGGGAGGGAGGTGAGCAGTTCTTC.

The J gene is TRBJ2-2, the V gene TRBV10-2; 8 bases map to TRBD1. J was trimmed by 9 bases and V by 9 bases; bases with no gene match: 15. Germline V gene data show CDR1 as WSHSY and CDR2 as SAAADI. This CDR3 has 15 amino acids. The CDR3: CASSTGTGFFRELFF. Written as DNA, the CDR3 is TGCGCCAGTTCGACCGGGACAGGCTTTTTTCGGGAGCTGTTTTTT.

This sequence joins TRBV27 and TRBJ1-2; D not certain. V lost 5 bases and J lost 4, with 14 bases in between. Germline loops: CDR1 MNHEY, CDR2 SMNVEV (reference sequence). The CDR3 covers 14 residues. CDR3 residues: CASSLGRTIYGYTF. The CDR3 bases are TGTGCCAGCAGTCTGGGAAGAACAATCTATGGCTACACCTTC.

This clone was counted once. The J gene is TRBJ1-6, the V gene TRBV5-4; TRBD1 agrees at 7 bases. Germline values: CDR1 SGHNT, CDR2 YYREEE (reference sequence). The CDR3 loop spans 15 amino acids. V was clipped by 2 bases and J by 8 bases; unmatched bases: 7. The CDR3 region has the DNA TGTGCCAGCAGCTTCGGAGGACAGGACGATTCACCCCTCCACTTT. The encoded protein is CASSFGGQDDSPLHF.

This clone was picked up a small number of times. The chain is built from TRBV11-2 and TRBJ2-2; D possibly corresponds to TRBD1 (6 bases). CDR1 and CDR2 (germline): SGHAT, FQNNGV. The CDR3 spans 14 residues. With 4 bases removed from V and 6 bases from J, the gap between germline ends came to 12 bases. CDR3 nucleotides: TGTGCCAGCAGCTCACAGGGATTCGCCGGGGAGCTGTTTTTT. As protein: CASSSQGFAGELFF.